One and the same sample provided the 20 T cell receptor beta chains below, sequenced in a study of CXCR3-negative and CXCR3-positive naive CD8 T cells. It was by 5' RACE with UMI labels that the TRB cDNA libraries were prepared. With the 5' RACE reads reprocessed, TCRdb shows one record per CDR3 protein and no DNA. This specimen shows approximately 41,000 distinct CDR3 sequences; the ten leading clones hold about 14%. The material sequenced was memory CD8+ T cells from blood. These TCRs come from a human donor in good health. Some clones in this sample may be carry-over from other donors' samples.

V usage is TRBV4-3 and J usage is TRBJ2-7; TCRdb's D call, TRBD1, is unchecked because there is no DNA. The CDR3 is made up of 15 amino acids. Germline V CDR1 and CDR2: LGHNA, YSLEER. The CDR3 spells CASSQDPRAPYEQYF.

This chain connects TRBV12-3 or TRBV12-4 to TRBJ1-2. The CDR3 is 13 residues long. Here the CDR3 reads CASSLGPSPGYTF.

The chain combines TRBV28 with TRBJ2-1; checking the TCRdb D call of TRBD1 is not possible without DNA. This CDR3 is built from 13 residues. Germline CDR1 and CDR2: MDHEN and SYDVKM. The chain's CDR3 is CASSIRAGGEQFF.

The chain employs TRBV6-2 or TRBV6-3 and TRBJ2-2; TCRdb names TRBD1, which stays unverified in the absence of DNA. This CDR3 is 15 amino acids long. Germline V gene lookup returns CDR1 MNHEY and CDR2 SVGEGT. Here the CDR3 reads CASRPPPANTGELFF.

The genes are TRBV4-3 and TRBJ1-2. The CDR3 sequence is 13 residues long. CDR1 is LGHNA, CDR2 YSLEER, per germline. The CDR3 spells CASSQDDEGGYTF.

The J gene is TRBJ2-3, the V gene TRBV7-9. The CDR3 is 14 residues long. The germline V gene encodes CDR1 SEHNR and CDR2 FQNEAQ (reference sequence). The chain's CDR3 is CASSYTSSTDTQYF.

The chain employs TRBV12-3 or TRBV12-4 and TRBJ2-2; TCRdb's D gene call, TRBD1, goes unchecked for lack of DNA. There are 16 residues in the CDR3. This CDR3 is CASSFETGDGTGELFF.

The J gene is TRBJ1-6, the V gene TRBV7-3; as DNA is missing, the TRBD1 call by TCRdb cannot be tested. CDR3 length equals 15 residues. Germline CDR1 SGHTA, CDR2 FQGTGA. The CDR3 loop reads CASSLLPGQSSPLHF. Together with reference TRBV7-3 and TRBJ1-6, the CDR3 gives the full variable domain: GAGVSQTPSNKVTEKGKYVELRCDPISGHTALYWYRQSLGQGPEFLIYFQGTGAADDSGLPNDRFFAVRPEGSVSTLKIQRTERGDSAVYLCASSLLPGQSSPLHFGNGTRLTVT.

J is TRBJ2-1 and V is TRBV10-2; TCRdb calls TRBD2, which cannot be checked without DNA. The CDR3 totals 14 residues. Germline-derived CDR1 and CDR2 are WSHSY and SAAADI. The CDR3 region is CASSPALAGGEQFF.

This clonotype is labeled medium-sized (0.01 to 0.1%) based on frequency. The chain uses TRBV20-1 and TRBJ1-5; TCRdb designates TRBD1, a call that cannot be tested without DNA. Per germline, CDR1 DFQATT and CDR2 SNEGSKA (reference sequence). The length of the CDR3 is 16 residues. The CDR3 spells CSASGIRGDQNQPQHF.

The rearrangement links TRBV2 to TRBJ2-7; as DNA is missing, the TRBD1 call by TCRdb cannot be tested. The CDR3 loop spans 13 amino acids. The germline CDR1 and CDR2 sequences are SNHLY and FYNNEI. CDR3 sequence reads: CASMGGPSYEQYF.

The CDR3 here is CASSELGQHNEQFF. The chain combines TRBV7-9 with TRBJ2-1; with no DNA, the TCRdb D assignment of TRBD1 cannot be verified. The CDR3 runs to 14 residues. Per germline, CDR1 SEHNR and CDR2 FQNEAQ (reference sequence).

This sequence joins TRBV4-1 and TRBJ2-7; as DNA is missing, the TRBD1 call by TCRdb cannot be tested. Germline V gives CDR1 MGHRA, CDR2 YSYEKL. The CDR3 has 16 amino acids. The CDR3 here is CASSQDPTGYSYEQYF.

The CDR3 spells CASSETGEGETQYF. The gene calls are TRBV25-1 and TRBJ2-5. This CDR3 has 14 amino acids. Germline lookup yields CDR1 MGHDK and CDR2 SYGVNS.

The chain has TRBV7-2 and TRBJ1-1. The V gene's germline CDR1 is SGHTA and CDR2 FQGNSA. The CDR3 covers 11 residues. The CDR3 loop is CAIGANTEAFF.

V is TRBV11-1 and J is TRBJ1-2; TCRdb picks TRBD1, but there is no DNA to check that call. Germline lookup yields CDR1 SGHAT and CDR2 FQDESV (reference sequence). The length of the CDR3 is 13 residues. CDR3 sequence: CASSLGDSYGYTF.

The chain carries TRBV5-1 and TRBJ2-7; TCRdb picks TRBD2, but there is no DNA to check that call. The germline V gene encodes CDR1 SGHRS and CDR2 YFSETQ. The CDR3 extends over 15 amino acids. The chain's CDR3 is CASGRLAGDEYEQYF.

This chain connects TRBV6-2 or TRBV6-3 to TRBJ1-1; TCRdb reports TRBD1, a call that lacks DNA to check it against. This CDR3 is built from 11 residues. Germline V CDR1 and CDR2: MNHEY, SVGEGT. The CDR3 here is CASSPPGEAFF.

The CDR3 reads CASKFPADTQYF. The chain employs TRBV12-3 or TRBV12-4 and TRBJ2-3. The CDR3 runs 12 residues.

The chain couples TRBV19 to TRBJ2-1; TCRdb proposes TRBD1, but this gene call is untestable without DNA. Germline loops: CDR1 LNHDA, CDR2 SQIVND (reference sequence). The CDR3 spans 13 residues. The chain's CDR3 is CASSQGPYNEQFF.